A single T cell receptor (beta chain) is shown here with its context. Source study methods: Nucleated cell number was recorded as an estimate derived from reference gene primer amplification. Generated by immunoSEQ multiplex PCR, the TCRdb table keeps only in-frame clones and is missing some. The D gene and trimming were derived from the DNA, and the V and J assignments and clone size from that table. The sample shows around 260,000 clones, roughly 86% of them seen only once. These data originate in a study of blood T cell repertoires in COVID-19. Sequencing used peripheral blood. This TCR derives from a young man with active or convalescent COVID-19.

The CDR3, as DNA: TGTGCCAGCAGCCAACAGGGGGCTAACGAGCAGTACTTC. Residues: CASSQQGANEQYF. The chain carries TRBV6-6 and TRBJ2-7, with 9 positions matching TRBD1. The CDR3 totals 13 residues. With 6 bases clipped from V and 5 bases from J, the junction kept 5 bases outside the gene matches. Per the germline V gene, CDR1 is MNHNY and CDR2 is SVGAGI (reference sequence).